The sample holds a few counts of the clone carrying this T cell receptor (beta chain). Its antigen is not known. Next came a second PCR, run for about 6 to 12 cycles, which used a sample-barcoded 5' primer along with a J-beta primer mix. TCRdb recomputed calls from the 5' RACE reads with MiXCR, one row per CDR3 protein. This sample has some 1.4 million distinct CDR3 sequences; roughly 45% occur once, and the top ten carry 7.9%. The V segment lost 3 bases and the J segment 3 bases; nucleotides outside the gene matches: 1. The CDR3 runs to 14 residues. Germline-derived CDR1 and CDR2 are MNHNS and SASEGT. The data belong to a study of blood T cells in healthy people across ages. Findings and limits, study-wide: As age increased, TCR beta diversity per million T cells fell in a roughly linear fashion.

Sequencing input: blood. The sequence came from a woman under 30 in good health. V gene TRBV6-1 combines with J gene TRBJ2-7; 11 bases agree with TRBD1. The CDR3 region has the DNA TGTGCCAGCAGTGAGGGGACAGGGGGCTACGAGCAGTACTTC. Its protein product is CASSEGTGGYEQYF.